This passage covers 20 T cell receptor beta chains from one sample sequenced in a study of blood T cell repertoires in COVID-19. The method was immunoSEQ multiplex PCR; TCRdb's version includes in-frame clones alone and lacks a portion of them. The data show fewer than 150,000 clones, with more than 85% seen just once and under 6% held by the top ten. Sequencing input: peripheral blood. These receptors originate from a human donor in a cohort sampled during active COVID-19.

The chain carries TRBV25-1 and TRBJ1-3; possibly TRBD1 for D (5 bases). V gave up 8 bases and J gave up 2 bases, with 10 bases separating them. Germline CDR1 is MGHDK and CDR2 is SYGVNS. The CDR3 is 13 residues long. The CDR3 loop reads CASQQEPGNTIYF. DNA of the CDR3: TGTGCCAGCCAACAGGAGCCTGGAAACACCATATATTTT.

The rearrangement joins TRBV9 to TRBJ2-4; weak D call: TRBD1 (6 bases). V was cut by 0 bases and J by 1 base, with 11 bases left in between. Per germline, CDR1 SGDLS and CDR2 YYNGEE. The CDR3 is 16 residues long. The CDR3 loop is CASSVGGQGAKNIQYF. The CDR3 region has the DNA TGTGCCAGCAGCGTAGGAGGGCAGGGGGCCAAAAACATTCAGTACTTC.

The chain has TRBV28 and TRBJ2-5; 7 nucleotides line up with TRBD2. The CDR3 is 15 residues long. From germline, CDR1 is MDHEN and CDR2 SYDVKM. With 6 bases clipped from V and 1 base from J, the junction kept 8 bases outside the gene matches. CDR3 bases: TGTGCCAGCAGCTCTAGCGGAGTGCTCCAAGAGACCCAGTACTTC. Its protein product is CASSSSGVLQETQYF.

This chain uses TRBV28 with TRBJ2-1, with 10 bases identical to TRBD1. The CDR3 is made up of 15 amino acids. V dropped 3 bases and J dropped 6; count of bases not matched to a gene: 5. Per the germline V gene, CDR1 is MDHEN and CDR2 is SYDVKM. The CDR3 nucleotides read TGTGCCAGCAGTTTCCGCGGGACAGGGGCCAATGAGCAGTTCTTC. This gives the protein CASSFRGTGANEQFF.

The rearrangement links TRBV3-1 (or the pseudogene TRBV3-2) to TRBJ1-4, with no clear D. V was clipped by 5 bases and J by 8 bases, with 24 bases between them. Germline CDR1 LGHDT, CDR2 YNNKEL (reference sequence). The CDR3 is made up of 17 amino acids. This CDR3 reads CASSSRELMTGSEKLFF. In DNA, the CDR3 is TGTGCCAGCAGCAGCCGGGAACTCATGACGGGGTCCGAAAAACTGTTTTTT.

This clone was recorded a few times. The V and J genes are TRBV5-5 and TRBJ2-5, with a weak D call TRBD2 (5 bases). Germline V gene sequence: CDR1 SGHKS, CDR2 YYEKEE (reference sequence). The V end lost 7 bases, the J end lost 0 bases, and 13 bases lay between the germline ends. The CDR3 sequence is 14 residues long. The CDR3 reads CASGPRANQETQYF. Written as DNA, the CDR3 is TGTGCCAGCGGGCCGCGGGCAAACCAAGAGACCCAGTACTTC.

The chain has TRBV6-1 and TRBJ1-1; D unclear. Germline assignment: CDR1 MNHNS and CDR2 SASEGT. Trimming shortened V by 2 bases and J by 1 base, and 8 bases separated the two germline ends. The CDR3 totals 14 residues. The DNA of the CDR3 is TGTGCCAGCAGTGAACAACAAACGAACACTGAAGCTTTCTTT. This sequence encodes CASSEQQTNTEAFF.

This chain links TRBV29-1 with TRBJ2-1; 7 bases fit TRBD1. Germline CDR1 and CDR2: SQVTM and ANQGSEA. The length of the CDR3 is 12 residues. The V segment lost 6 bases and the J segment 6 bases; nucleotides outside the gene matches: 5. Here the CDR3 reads CSVTRGRNEQFF. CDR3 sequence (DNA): TGCAGCGTGACGAGGGGGCGCAATGAGCAGTTCTTC.

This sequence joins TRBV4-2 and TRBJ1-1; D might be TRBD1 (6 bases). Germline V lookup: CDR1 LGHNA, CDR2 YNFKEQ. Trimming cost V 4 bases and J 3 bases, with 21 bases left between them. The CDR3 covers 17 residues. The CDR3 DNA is TGTGCCAGCAGCCCAAGATCCCCTCCAGGGGCAGACACTGAAGCTTTCTTT. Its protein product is CASSPRSPPGADTEAFF.

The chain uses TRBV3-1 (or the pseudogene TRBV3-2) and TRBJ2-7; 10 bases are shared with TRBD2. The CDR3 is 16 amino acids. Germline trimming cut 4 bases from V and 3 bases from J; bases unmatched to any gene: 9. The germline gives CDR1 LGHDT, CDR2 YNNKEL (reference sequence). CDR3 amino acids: CASSRIRTSGLYEQYF. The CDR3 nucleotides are TGTGCCAGCAGCCGAATAAGGACTAGCGGCCTCTACGAGCAGTACTTC.

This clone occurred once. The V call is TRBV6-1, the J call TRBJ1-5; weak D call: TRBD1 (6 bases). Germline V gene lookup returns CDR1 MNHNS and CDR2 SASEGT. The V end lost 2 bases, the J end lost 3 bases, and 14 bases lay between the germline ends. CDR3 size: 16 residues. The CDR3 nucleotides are TGTGCCAGCAGTGAAACCGGGGACATTATCAATCAGCCCCAGCATTTT. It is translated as CASSETGDIINQPQHF.

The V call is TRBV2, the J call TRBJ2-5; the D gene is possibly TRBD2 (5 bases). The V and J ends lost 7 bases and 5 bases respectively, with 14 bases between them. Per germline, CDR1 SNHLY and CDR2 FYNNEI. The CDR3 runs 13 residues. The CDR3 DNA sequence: TGTGCCAGCATGAGGGATCATGCGGAGACCCAGTACTTC. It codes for CASMRDHAETQYF.

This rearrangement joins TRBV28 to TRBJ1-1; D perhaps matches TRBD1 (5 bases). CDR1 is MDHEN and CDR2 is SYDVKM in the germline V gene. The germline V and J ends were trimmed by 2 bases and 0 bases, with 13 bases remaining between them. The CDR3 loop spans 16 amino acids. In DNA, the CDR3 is TGTGCCAGCAGTTTAAATCGCTGGGGCATGAACACTGAAGCTTTCTTT. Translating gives CASSLNRWGMNTEAFF.

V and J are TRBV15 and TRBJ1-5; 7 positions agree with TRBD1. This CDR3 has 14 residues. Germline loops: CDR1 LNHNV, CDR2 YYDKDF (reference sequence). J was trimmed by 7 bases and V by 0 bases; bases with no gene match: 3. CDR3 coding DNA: TGTGCCACCAGCAGAGATAGGGGGCACCAGCCCCAGCATTTT. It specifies CATSRDRGHQPQHF.

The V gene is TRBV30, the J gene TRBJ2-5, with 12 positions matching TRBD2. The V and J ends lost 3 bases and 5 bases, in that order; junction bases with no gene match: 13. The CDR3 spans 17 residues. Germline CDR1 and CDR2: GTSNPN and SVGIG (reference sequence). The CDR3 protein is CAWRGHPLGLAGETQYF. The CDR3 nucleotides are TGTGCCTGGAGGGGCCATCCCTTGGGACTAGCGGGCGAGACCCAGTACTTC.

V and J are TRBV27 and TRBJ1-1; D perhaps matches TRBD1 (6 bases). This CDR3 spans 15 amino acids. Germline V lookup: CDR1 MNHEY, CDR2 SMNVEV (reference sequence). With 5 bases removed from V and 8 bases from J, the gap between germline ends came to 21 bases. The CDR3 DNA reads TGTGCCAGCAGTCCCAGGGGTGTGGCCCGAACGGAAGCTTTCTTT. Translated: CASSPRGVARTEAFF.

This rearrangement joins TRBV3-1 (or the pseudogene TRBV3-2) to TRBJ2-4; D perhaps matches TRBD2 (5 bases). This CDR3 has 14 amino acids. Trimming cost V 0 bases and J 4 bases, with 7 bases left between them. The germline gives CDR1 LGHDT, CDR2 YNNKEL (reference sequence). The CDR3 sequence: CASSQEPGKNIQYF. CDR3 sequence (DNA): TGTGCCAGCAGCCAAGAGCCGGGGAAAAACATTCAGTACTTC.

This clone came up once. CDR3 in amino acids: CASSSQGTVHPYEQYF. The CDR3 DNA reads TGTGCCAGCAGTTCCCAAGGGACTGTCCATCCCTACGAGCAGTACTTC. This chain joins TRBV6-2 or TRBV6-3 and TRBJ2-7; possible D gene TRBD2, 6 bases. Germline CDR1 is MNHEY and CDR2 is SVGEGT. This CDR3 has 16 amino acids. Trimming took 4 bases from V and 2 from J, leaving 18 bases between them.

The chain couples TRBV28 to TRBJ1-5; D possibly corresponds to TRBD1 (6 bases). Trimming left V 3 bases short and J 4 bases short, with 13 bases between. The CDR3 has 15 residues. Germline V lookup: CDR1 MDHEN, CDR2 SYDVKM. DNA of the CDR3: TGTGCCAGCAGTTTCAGGGGAATAGGGAATCAGCCCCAGCATTTT. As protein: CASSFRGIGNQPQHF.

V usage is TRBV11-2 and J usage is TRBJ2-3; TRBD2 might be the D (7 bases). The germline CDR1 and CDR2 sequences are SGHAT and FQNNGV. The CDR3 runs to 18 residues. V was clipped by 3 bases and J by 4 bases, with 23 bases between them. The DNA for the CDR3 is TGTGCCAGCAGCTTTCGGGGGGCCACGTGGGCCTACGCAGATACGCAGTATTTT. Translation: CASSFRGATWAYADTQYF.